Listed here are 27 T cell receptor beta chains from one sample, sequenced in a study of T cell responses to AZD1222 COVID-19 vaccine. TCRdb's copy holds only in-frame clones and misses some; the assay was immunoSEQ multiplex PCR. This sample has about 130,000 clones; 84% occur once, and the top ten carry roughly 4.3%. The sample consisted of peripheral blood, taken on day 0 of AZD1222 vaccination. These receptors originate from an adult in good health.

In this sample, this clone turned up once. DNA for the CDR3: TGTGCCAGCAGTTTATCCCGCCCGGGGACAGGGGGCAGGGGTGGCTACACCTTC. This gives the protein CASSLSRPGTGGRGGYTF. The chain has TRBV28 and TRBJ1-2, with TRBD1 identical over 12 bases. CDR1 and CDR2 (germline): MDHEN, SYDVKM. The CDR3 runs 18 residues. V dropped 1 base and J dropped 7; count of bases not matched to a gene: 13.

V and J are TRBV2 and TRBJ2-5, with a tentative D call TRBD2 (6 bases). V dropped 8 bases and J dropped 5 bases, with 21 bases sitting between them. The germline V gene encodes CDR1 SNHLY and CDR2 FYNNEI. CDR3 length equals 15 residues. CDR3 loop: CASHETTRTGETQYF. The CDR3 region has the DNA TGTGCCAGCCACGAGACGACTAGGACGGGGGAGACCCAGTACTTC.

The chain combines TRBV28 with TRBJ1-1; 10 bases fit TRBD1. V trimming: 4 bases; J trimming: 8 bases; junction bases outside the gene matches: 10. The CDR3 covers 15 residues. Germline V lookup: CDR1 MDHEN, CDR2 SYDVKM. This chain's CDR3 is CASSYLVTGGEEAFF. The CDR3 coding sequence is TGTGCCAGCAGTTACCTAGTGACAGGGGGCGAAGAAGCTTTCTTT.

CDR3 sequence: CASSPSPRVGLAKNIQYF. The CDR3 bases are TGTGCCAGCAGCCCTTCCCCCAGGGTTGGGTTAGCCAAAAACATTCAGTACTTC. This chain connects TRBV5-5 to TRBJ2-4, with D perhaps TRBD1 (5 bases). This CDR3 has 18 residues. Germline V gene sequence: CDR1 SGHKS, CDR2 YYEKEE (reference sequence). The germline V and J ends were trimmed by 4 bases and 0 bases, with 20 bases remaining between them.

With regard to this clone: At the DNA level, this CDR3 is encoded by other sequences in the same sample as well. The chain uses TRBV5-4 and TRBJ2-1; D is uncertain. V lost 2 bases to trimming and J lost 4 bases, with 7 bases between them. This CDR3 is built from 13 residues. Germline CDR1 SGHNT, CDR2 YYREEE (reference sequence). For the CDR3, the DNA is TGTGCCAGCAGCTTCACAGAATACAATGAGCAGTTCTTC. This gives the protein CASSFTEYNEQFF.

The chain employs TRBV27 and TRBJ2-3; tentative D call: TRBD1 (5 bases). The V gene's germline CDR1 is MNHEY and CDR2 SMNVEV (reference sequence). The length of the CDR3 is 14 residues. The ends were cut back, 10 bases at V and 5 bases at J, with 19 bases in the middle. CDR3: CATSPVLRGDTQYF. The DNA for the CDR3 is TGTGCCACCTCGCCGGTCCTAAGGGGAGATACGCAGTATTTT.

This chain uses TRBV28 with TRBJ2-7; no clear D gene. CDR3 size: 14 residues. The ends were cut back, 2 bases at V and 7 bases at J, with 15 bases in the middle. The germline gives CDR1 MDHEN, CDR2 SYDVKM. CDR3 coding DNA: TGTGCCAGCAGTTTAATCGCGCAGTCCCTTGAGCAGTACTTC. It is translated as CASSLIAQSLEQYF. The full variable domain, rest sourced from reference TRBV28 and TRBJ2-7, is DVKVTQSSRYLVKRTGEKVFLECVQDMDHENMFWYRQDPGLGLRLIYFSYDVKMKEKGDIPEGYSVSREKKERFSLILESASTNQTSMYLCASSLIAQSLEQYFGPGTRLTVT.

The chain has TRBV4-1 and TRBJ2-3; perhaps TRBD2 as D (6 bases). V lost 3 bases, J lost 2 bases, and 18 bases lay in between. CDR1 and CDR2 from the germline V gene are MGHRA and YSYEKL. The CDR3 length is 17 residues. The CDR3 loop reads CASSHDTGVLNTDTQYF. CDR3 nucleotide sequence: TGCGCCAGCAGCCACGACACGGGGGTGCTTAACACAGATACGCAGTATTTT.

V gene TRBV30 combines with J gene TRBJ2-4; 8 bases agree with TRBD1. Per the germline V gene, CDR1 is GTSNPN and CDR2 is SVGIG (reference sequence). Trimming took 5 bases from V and 0 from J; bases not matched to a gene: 6. The CDR3 is made up of 15 amino acids. CDR3 region: CAWARQGIAKNIQYF. The CDR3 DNA follows: TGTGCCTGGGCCCGACAGGGGATAGCCAAAAACATTCAGTACTTC.

DNA for the CDR3: TGTGCCAGCAGTCCGACAGGGGCTGGGGCCAACGTCCTGACTTTC. Translation: CASSPTGAGANVLTF. The V and J genes are TRBV27 and TRBJ2-6; TRBD1 matches 8 bases. Per the germline V gene, CDR1 is MNHEY and CDR2 is SMNVEV (reference sequence). This CDR3 region has 15 residues. Trimming cost V 5 bases and J 2 bases; bases outside gene matches: 2.

The chain couples TRBV6-6 to TRBJ2-6; no clear D gene. The CDR3 has 11 residues. The germline V gene has CDR1 MNHNY and CDR2 SVGAGI (reference sequence). The V and J ends lost 7 bases and 2 bases respectively, with 0 bases between them. The CDR3 coding sequence is TGTGCCAGCACTGGGGCCAACGTCCTGACTTTC. Its translation: CASTGANVLTF.

This clone was observed a single time. The CDR3 region has the DNA TGTGCCAGCAGCTTAGAACTGGGGACAGTTGAAAAACTGTTTTTT. It translates to CASSLELGTVEKLFF. The rearrangement uses TRBV11-2 and TRBJ1-4; TRBD1 agrees at 7 bases. V shed 0 bases and J 7 bases; nucleotides not matched to a gene: 5. This CDR3 contains 15 residues. Germline CDR1 SGHAT, CDR2 FQNNGV.

This chain links TRBV23-1 with TRBJ2-7; D tentatively fits TRBD1 or TRBD2 (5 bases each). TRBV23-1 is labeled an ORF, and its function is uncertain. There are 24 residues in the CDR3. Trimming stripped 3 bases from V and 2 bases from J, with 41 bases between. The CDR3 DNA follows: TGCGCCAGCAGTCAGGCTCGGGCGACGAAAAATCCGGGACCGTATTTGTCTCATCCCTACGAGCAGTACTTC. Its translation: CASSQARATKNPGPYLSHPYEQYF.

This chain links TRBV5-1 with TRBJ1-4; 9 nucleotides agree with TRBD1. The CDR3 is 16 residues long. CDR1 SGHRS and CDR2 YFSETQ come from the germline V gene. V shed 0 bases, J shed 7 bases, and the junction held 7 bases outside the gene matches. The CDR3 DNA sequence: TGCGCCAGCAGCTTGGGTACAGGGGGCGCGAGTGAAAAACTGTTTTTT. Translation: CASSLGTGGASEKLFF.

The chain carries TRBV7-9 and TRBJ2-2, with D maybe TRBD2 (6 bases). V lost 11 bases, J lost 5 bases, and 12 bases lay in between. Germline lookup yields CDR1 SEHNR and CDR2 FQNEAQ (reference sequence). The CDR3 is made up of 12 amino acids. CDR3 sequence reads: CAAEGWTGELFF. CDR3 nucleotides: TGTGCCGCGGAGGGTTGGACCGGGGAGCTGTTTTTT.

The chain employs TRBV28 and TRBJ1-5; D is ambiguous. The CDR3 runs 15 residues. From germline, CDR1 is MDHEN and CDR2 SYDVKM. V dropped 7 bases and J dropped 0 bases, with 13 bases sitting between them. The CDR3 reads CASTSRIFSNQPQHF. As DNA, the CDR3 is TGTGCCAGCACCTCACGGATTTTTAGCAATCAGCCCCAGCATTTT.

This clone was seen only a few times. The V gene is TRBV6-2 or TRBV6-3, the J gene TRBJ2-2, with TRBD2 matching 9 bases. Per the germline V gene, CDR1 is MNHEY and CDR2 is SVGEGT. The junction had 9 bases not matched to a gene; V was cut back by 0 bases and J by 7 bases. The CDR3 length is 17 residues. In DNA form, the CDR3 reads TGTGCCAGCAGTTACTCGGAACTAGCGGGCCCGGGCGGGGAGCTGTTTTTT. This gives the protein CASSYSELAGPGGELFF.

V gene TRBV9 combines with J gene TRBJ1-4, with D unresolved. There are 15 residues in the CDR3. Per germline, CDR1 SGDLS and CDR2 YYNGEE. V lost 3 bases, J lost 6 bases, and 15 bases lay in between. The CDR3 sequence is CASSASTGVDEKLFF. The CDR3 DNA is TGTGCCAGCAGCGCCTCGACGGGTGTCGATGAAAAACTGTTTTTT. Variable domain in full (rest from reference TRBV9 and TRBJ1-4): DSGVTQTPKHLITATGQRVTLRCSPRSGDLSVYWYQQSLDQGLQFLIQYYNGEERAKGNILERFSAQQFPDLHSELNLSSLELGDSALYFCASSASTGVDEKLFFGSGTQLSVL.

The chain uses TRBV2 and TRBJ1-5; tentatively, D is TRBD1 (5 bases). The V end was cut by 6 bases, the J end by 3 bases, with 15 bases between. The CDR3 sequence is 15 residues long. The germline gives CDR1 SNHLY, CDR2 FYNNEI. The CDR3 region is CASRGAGGTNQPQHF. CDR3 DNA sequence: TGTGCCAGCAGAGGGGCCGGCGGGACCAATCAGCCCCAGCATTTT. Looking up the rest from reference TRBV2 and TRBJ1-5 gives the full variable domain: EPEVTQTPSHQVTQMGQEVILRCVPISNHLYFYWYRQILGQKVEFLVSFYNNEISEKSEIFDDQFSVERPDGSNFTLKIRSTKLEDSAMYFCASRGAGGTNQPQHFGDGTRLSIL.

The chain joins TRBV5-5 to TRBJ1-6, with 7 bases matching TRBD1. Germline V gene lookup returns CDR1 SGHKS and CDR2 YYEKEE (reference sequence). The J segment lost 7 bases and the V segment lost 2 bases, leaving 6 bases of the junction unmatched. The CDR3 covers 15 residues. CDR3 sequence: CASSLQGLGNSPLHF. DNA of the CDR3: TGTGCCAGCAGCTTACAGGGGTTAGGGAATTCACCCCTCCACTTT.

This chain uses TRBV5-4 with TRBJ1-2, with 8 bases identical to TRBD1. Germline V gene data show CDR1 as SGHNT and CDR2 as YYREEE (reference sequence). The CDR3 contains 16 residues. V was pared by 4 bases and J by 4 bases, with 12 bases of the junction left unmatched. DNA for the CDR3: TGTGCCAGCAGCCCCCCCGACAGGGGACCCCCCTATGGCTACACCTTC. This encodes CASSPPDRGPPYGYTF.

V gene TRBV5-4 combines with J gene TRBJ2-5; D gene ambiguous. Germline V CDR1 and CDR2: SGHNT, YYREEE (reference sequence). Deletions cut 4 bases from V and 4 bases from J, with 11 bases between. The CDR3 is made up of 13 amino acids. CDR3 sequence: CASSGEYAETQYF. The CDR3, as DNA: TGTGCCAGCAGCGGGGAATACGCAGAGACCCAGTACTTC. The full variable domain, in which reference TRBV5-4 and TRBJ2-5 provide the parts outside the CDR3, is ETGVTQSPTHLIKTRGQQVTLRCSSQSGHNTVSWYQQALGQGPQFIFQYYREEENGRGNFPPRFSGLQFPNYSSELNVNALELDDSALYLCASSGEYAETQYFGPGTRLLVL.

The gene calls are TRBV15 and TRBJ1-2; D gene ambiguous. CDR1 and CDR2 (germline): LNHNV, YYDKDF (reference sequence). The CDR3 spans 17 residues. V lost 0 bases and J 4 bases, leaving 18 bases between the germline ends. The CDR3 nucleotides read TGTGCCACCAGCAGAGATCTTTCAGCAGAGTCGCGCTATGGCTACACCTTC. Amino acid sequence: CATSRDLSAESRYGYTF.

The V gene is TRBV5-1, the J gene TRBJ2-3; no reliable D call. Germline CDR1 reads SGHRS; CDR2 reads YFSETQ. The CDR3 is made up of 13 amino acids. With 3 bases removed from V and 6 bases from J, the gap between germline ends came to 11 bases. DNA for the CDR3: TGCGCCAGCAGCTACCGTGCTTACGATACGCAGTATTTT. Its protein product is CASSYRAYDTQYF.

This chain joins TRBV5-4 and TRBJ2-3; a possible D gene is TRBD2 (5 bases). CDR1 is SGHNT and CDR2 is YYREEE in the germline V gene (reference sequence). The CDR3 runs to 14 residues. V was shortened by 4 bases and J by 6 bases, with 15 bases between the two germline ends. In DNA form, the CDR3 reads TGTGCCAGCAGCGACCTTGTGGACTCTGATACGCAGTATTTT. Its translation is CASSDLVDSDTQYF.

The CDR3 sequence is CASSHVSGANVLTF. The CDR3 coding sequence is TGTGCCAGCAGCCATGTCTCTGGGGCCAACGTCCTGACTTTC. The V call is TRBV6-5, the J call TRBJ2-6; no clear D. Germline loops: CDR1 MNHEY, CDR2 SVGAGI. Trimming stripped 6 bases from V and 0 bases from J, with 6 bases between. CDR3 length equals 14 residues.

The J gene is TRBJ1-2, the V gene TRBV28; D ambiguous. The V gene's germline CDR1 is MDHEN and CDR2 SYDVKM. The CDR3 runs to 12 residues. Deletions cut 3 bases from V and 3 bases from J, with 5 bases between. The CDR3 DNA reads as TGTGCCAGCAGTTTGAGGGACTATGGCTACACCTTC. The encoded protein is CASSLRDYGYTF.